What follows are 5 T cell receptor beta chains derived from one specimen sequenced in a study of blood T cell repertoires in COVID-19. TCRdb's table, derived via immunoSEQ multiplex PCR, lists solely in-frame clones and lacks some. The sample carries a few hundred thousand clones, about 80% recorded once. The sequenced sample was peripheral blood. The receptors shown here come from a woman between 25 and 40 years old who had recovered from COVID-19.

This chain joins TRBV11-3 and TRBJ2-2, with a possible D match to TRBD2 (5 bases). The germline CDR1 and CDR2 sequences are SGHNT and YENEEA. V gave up 5 bases and J gave up 2 bases, with 9 bases separating them. The CDR3 sequence is 14 residues long. The CDR3 is CASSRTLNTGELFF. The CDR3 nucleotides are TGTGCCAGCAGCCGGACTCTTAACACCGGGGAGCTGTTTTTT.

The V and J genes are TRBV19 and TRBJ2-7; TRBD2 agrees at 9 bases. V lost 3 bases, J lost 4 bases, and 4 bases stayed unmatched. Germline V gene sequence: CDR1 LNHDA, CDR2 SQIVND (reference sequence). This CDR3 has 14 residues. CDR3 sequence reads: CASSISGSRYEQYF. In DNA, the CDR3 is TGTGCCAGTAGTATTAGCGGGAGTAGATACGAGCAGTACTTC.

The chain carries TRBV28 and TRBJ1-2; D gene ambiguous. Germline V CDR1 and CDR2: MDHEN, SYDVKM. The CDR3 is made up of 13 amino acids. Trimming shortened V by 5 bases and J by 7 bases, and 14 bases separated the two germline ends. The CDR3 sequence: CASSTSRGGGYTF. The DNA for the CDR3 is TGTGCCAGCAGTACTTCACGGGGTGGTGGCTACACCTTC.

V usage is TRBV6-4 and J usage is TRBJ2-2, with 7 bases identical to TRBD2. The ends lost 8 bases at V and 1 base at J; junction bases unmatched: 4. This CDR3 comprises 14 residues. Germline-derived CDR1 and CDR2 are MRHNA and SNTAGT. CDR3 coding DNA: TGTGCCAGCGAGGCGGGGGAGAACACCGGGGAGCTGTTTTTT. Translating it yields CASEAGENTGELFF.

CDR3 DNA sequence: TGTGCCAGCACCTCGACAGGGGCGAGCACAGATACGCAGTATTTT. Its protein product is CASTSTGASTDTQYF. The V and J genes are TRBV6-5 and TRBJ2-3, with TRBD1 identical over 8 bases. J was trimmed by 0 bases and V by 7 bases; bases with no gene match: 6. The CDR3 is 15 residues long. Looked up from germline, CDR1 is MNHEY and CDR2 is SVGAGI.